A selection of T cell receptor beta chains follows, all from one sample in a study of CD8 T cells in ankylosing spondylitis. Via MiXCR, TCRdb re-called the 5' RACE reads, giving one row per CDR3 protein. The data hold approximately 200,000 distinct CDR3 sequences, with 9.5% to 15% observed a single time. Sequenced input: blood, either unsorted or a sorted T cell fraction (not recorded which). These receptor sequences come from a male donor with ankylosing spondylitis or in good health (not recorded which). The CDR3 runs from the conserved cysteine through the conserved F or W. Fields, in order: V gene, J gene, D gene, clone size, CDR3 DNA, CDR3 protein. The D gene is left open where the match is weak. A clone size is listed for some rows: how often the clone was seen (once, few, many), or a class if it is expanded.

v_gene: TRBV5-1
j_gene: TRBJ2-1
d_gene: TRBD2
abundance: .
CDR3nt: TGCGCCAGCAGCGTTCGGGGACTAGCTAATTATCCTGAGCAGTTCTTT
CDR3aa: CASSVRGLANYPEQFF

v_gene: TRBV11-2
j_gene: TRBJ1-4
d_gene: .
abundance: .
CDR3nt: TGTGCCAGCAGCTGGGGGGCAGGGGCCTCTAATGAAAAACTGTTTTTT
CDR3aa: CASSWGAGASNEKLFF

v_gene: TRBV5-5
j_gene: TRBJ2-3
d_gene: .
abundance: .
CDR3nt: TGTGCCAGCAGCTCCCCCCCAGGGGATACGCAGTATTTT
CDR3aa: CASSSPPGDTQYF

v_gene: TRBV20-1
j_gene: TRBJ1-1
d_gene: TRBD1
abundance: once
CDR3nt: TGCAGTGCTAGAGGGGGGACAGGGAGGACTGAAGCTTTCTTT
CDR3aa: CSARGGTGRTEAFF

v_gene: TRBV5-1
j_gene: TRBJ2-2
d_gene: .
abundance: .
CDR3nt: TGCGCCAGCAGCTTGGTTCTGACAGGAAGGGAGCTGTTTTTT
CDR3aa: CASSLVLTGRELFF

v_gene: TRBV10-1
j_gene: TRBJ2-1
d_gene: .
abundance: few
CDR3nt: TGCGCCAGCAGTCCTCTAACGGGACGCTCCTACAATGAGCAGTTCTTC
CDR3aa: CASSPLTGRSYNEQFF

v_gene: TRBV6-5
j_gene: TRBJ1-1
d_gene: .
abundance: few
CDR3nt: TGTGCCAGCAGTTACGTGACAGGTTACACTGAAGCTTTCTTT
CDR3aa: CASSYVTGYTEAFF

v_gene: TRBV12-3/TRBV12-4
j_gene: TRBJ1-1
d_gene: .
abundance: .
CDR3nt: TGTGCCAGCAGTTTAGGGAGGCGCACTGAAGCTTTCTTT
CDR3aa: CASSLGRRTEAFF

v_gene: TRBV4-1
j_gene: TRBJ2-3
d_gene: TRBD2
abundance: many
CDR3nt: TGCGCCAGCAGCCCGGGGACTACCGGGACTATAGATACGCAGTATTTT
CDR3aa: CASSPGTTGTIDTQYF

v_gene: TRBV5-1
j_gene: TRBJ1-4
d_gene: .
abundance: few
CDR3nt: TGCGCCAGCAGCGGCGACACTAAAGTTGCAACTAATGAAAAACTGTTTTTT
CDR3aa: CASSGDTKVATNEKLFF

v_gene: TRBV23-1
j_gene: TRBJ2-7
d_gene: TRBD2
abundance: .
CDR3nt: TGCGCCAGCAGTCAGCTGAGGGCATCGGGAGGCGAGCAGTACTTC
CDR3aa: CASSQLRASGGEQYF

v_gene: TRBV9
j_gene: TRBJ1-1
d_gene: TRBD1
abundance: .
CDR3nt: TGTGCCAGCAGCGCGACAGGGGTGGGCCCGGGCAACACTGAAGCTTTCTTT
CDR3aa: CASSATGVGPGNTEAFF

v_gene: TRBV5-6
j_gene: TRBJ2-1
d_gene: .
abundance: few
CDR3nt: TGTGCCAGCAGGGGTGGTAGGGAACCCTACAATGAGCAGTTCTTC
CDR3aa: CASRGGREPYNEQFF

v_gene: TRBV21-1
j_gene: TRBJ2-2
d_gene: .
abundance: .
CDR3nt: TGTGCCAGCAGCAAACTAGGGACAGGGTCGCTCGGGGAGCTGTTTTTT
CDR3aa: CASSKLGTGSLGELFF

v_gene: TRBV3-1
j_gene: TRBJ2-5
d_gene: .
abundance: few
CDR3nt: TGTGCCAGCAGCCCCCCAGGGGCGCGGGCCCAGTACTTC
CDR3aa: CASSPPGARAQYF

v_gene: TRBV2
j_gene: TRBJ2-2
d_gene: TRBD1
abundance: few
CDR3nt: TGTGCCAGCAGGCCCCTGGGACCAGGGGGCAACGGGGAGCTGTTTTTT
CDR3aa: CASRPLGPGGNGELFF

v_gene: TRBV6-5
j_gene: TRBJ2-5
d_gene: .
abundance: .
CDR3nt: TGTGCCAGCAGCTACTCAGGGGTAGAAGAGACCCAGTACTTC
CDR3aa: CASSYSGVEETQYF

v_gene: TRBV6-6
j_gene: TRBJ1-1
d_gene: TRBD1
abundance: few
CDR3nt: TGTGCCAGTTTGACAGGGGGTAACACTGAAGCTTTCTTT
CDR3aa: CASLTGGNTEAFF

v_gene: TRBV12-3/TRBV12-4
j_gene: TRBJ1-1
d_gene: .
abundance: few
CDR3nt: TGTGCCAGCAGTTCAGGGTCGGGCACTGAAGCTTTCTTT
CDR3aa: CASSSGSGTEAFF

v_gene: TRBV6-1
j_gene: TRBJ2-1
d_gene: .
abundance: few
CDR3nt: TGTGCCAGCAGTATTGGACCGTTCAATGAGCAGTTCTTC
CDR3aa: CASSIGPFNEQFF

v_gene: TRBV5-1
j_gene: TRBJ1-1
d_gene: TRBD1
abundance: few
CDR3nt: TGCGCCAGCAGCTTGGACCGGACAGGGGCAGCCGACACTGAAGCTTTCTTT
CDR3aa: CASSLDRTGAADTEAFF

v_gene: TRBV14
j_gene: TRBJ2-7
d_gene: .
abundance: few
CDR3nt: TGTGCCAGCAGCCGAACGGGACGCTCCTACGAGCAGTACTTC
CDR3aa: CASSRTGRSYEQYF

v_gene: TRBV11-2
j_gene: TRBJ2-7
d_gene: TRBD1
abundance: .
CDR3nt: TGTGCCAGCAGCGACGAGGGACAGGGGGCCTTCTACGAGCAGTACTTC
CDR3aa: CASSDEGQGAFYEQYF

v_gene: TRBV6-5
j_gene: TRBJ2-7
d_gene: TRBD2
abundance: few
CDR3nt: TGTGCCAGCAGTTACTGCGGGGGTACATACGAGCAGTACTTC
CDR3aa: CASSYCGGTYEQYF